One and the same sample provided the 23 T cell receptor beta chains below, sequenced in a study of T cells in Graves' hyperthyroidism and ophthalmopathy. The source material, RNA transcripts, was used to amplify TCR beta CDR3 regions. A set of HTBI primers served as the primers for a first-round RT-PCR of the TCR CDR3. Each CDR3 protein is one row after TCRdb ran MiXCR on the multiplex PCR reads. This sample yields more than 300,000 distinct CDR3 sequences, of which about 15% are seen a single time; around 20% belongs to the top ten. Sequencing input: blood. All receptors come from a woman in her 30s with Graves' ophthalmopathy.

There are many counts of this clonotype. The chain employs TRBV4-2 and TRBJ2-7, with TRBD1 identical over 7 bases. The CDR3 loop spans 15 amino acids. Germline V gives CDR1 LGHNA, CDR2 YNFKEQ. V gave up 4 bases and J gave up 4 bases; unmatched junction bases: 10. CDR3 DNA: TGTGCCAGCAGCCCATACTCCCAGGGGGAGTACGAGCAGTACTTC. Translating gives CASSPYSQGEYEQYF.

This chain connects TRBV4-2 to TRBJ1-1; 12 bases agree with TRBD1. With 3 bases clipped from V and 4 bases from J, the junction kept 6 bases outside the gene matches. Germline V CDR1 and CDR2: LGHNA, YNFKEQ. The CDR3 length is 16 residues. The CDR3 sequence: CASSQGTGGWSTEAFF. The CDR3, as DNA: TGTGCCAGCAGCCAGGGGACAGGGGGCTGGAGCACTGAAGCTTTCTTT.

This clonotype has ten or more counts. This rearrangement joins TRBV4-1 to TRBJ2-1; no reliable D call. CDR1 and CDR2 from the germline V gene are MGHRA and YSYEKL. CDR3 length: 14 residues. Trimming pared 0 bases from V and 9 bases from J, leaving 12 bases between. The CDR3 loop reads CASSQDPVGVEQFF. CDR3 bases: TGCGCCAGCAGCCAAGATCCTGTGGGCGTTGAGCAGTTCTTC.

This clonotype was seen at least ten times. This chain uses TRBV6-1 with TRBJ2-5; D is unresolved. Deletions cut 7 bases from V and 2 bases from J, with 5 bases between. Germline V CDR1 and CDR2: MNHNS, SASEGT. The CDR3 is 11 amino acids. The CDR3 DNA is TGTGCCAGCACCTTACAAGAGACCCAGTACTTC. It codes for CASTLQETQYF.

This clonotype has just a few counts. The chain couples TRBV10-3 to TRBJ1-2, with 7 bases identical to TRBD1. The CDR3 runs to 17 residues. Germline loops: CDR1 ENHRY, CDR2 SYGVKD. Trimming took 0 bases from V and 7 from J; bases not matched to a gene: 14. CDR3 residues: CAISESLEGAERRGYTF. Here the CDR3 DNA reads TGTGCCATCAGTGAGTCTCTAGAGGGGGCAGAGAGGCGTGGCTACACCTTC.

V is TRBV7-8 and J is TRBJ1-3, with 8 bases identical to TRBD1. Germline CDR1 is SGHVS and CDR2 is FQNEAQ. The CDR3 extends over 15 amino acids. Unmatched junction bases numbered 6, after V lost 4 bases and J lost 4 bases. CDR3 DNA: TGTGCCAGCAGCTCAGACAGGGGTTACGGAAACACCATATATTTT. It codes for CASSSDRGYGNTIYF.

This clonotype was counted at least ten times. The CDR3 sequence is CASSPLGYTEAFF. As DNA, the CDR3 is TGTGCCAGCAGTCCTTTGGGTTACACTGAAGCTTTCTTT. The V gene is TRBV6-1, the J gene TRBJ1-1; the D is unclear. The CDR3 length is 13 residues. Germline values: CDR1 MNHNS, CDR2 SASEGT. V dropped 5 bases and J dropped 3 bases, with 10 bases sitting between them.

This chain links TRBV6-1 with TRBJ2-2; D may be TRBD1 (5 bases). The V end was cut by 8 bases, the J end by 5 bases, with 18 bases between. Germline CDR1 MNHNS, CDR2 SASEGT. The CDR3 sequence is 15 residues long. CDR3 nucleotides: TGTGCCAGCGTCCTGGGGCAGGCCGGTACCGGGGAGCTGTTTTTT. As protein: CASVLGQAGTGELFF.

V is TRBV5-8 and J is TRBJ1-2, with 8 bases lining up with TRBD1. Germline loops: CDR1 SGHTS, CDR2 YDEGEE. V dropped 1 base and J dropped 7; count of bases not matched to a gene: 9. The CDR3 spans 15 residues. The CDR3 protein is CASSLLGQGARGYTF. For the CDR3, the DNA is TGTGCCAGCAGCTTGCTCGGGCAGGGGGCGCGTGGCTACACCTTC.

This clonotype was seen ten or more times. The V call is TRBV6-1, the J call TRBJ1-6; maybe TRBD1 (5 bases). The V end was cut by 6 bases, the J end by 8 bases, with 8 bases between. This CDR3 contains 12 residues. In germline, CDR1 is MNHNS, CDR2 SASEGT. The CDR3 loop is CASRPGDSPLHF. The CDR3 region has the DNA TGTGCCAGCAGGCCGGGGGATTCACCCCTCCACTTT.

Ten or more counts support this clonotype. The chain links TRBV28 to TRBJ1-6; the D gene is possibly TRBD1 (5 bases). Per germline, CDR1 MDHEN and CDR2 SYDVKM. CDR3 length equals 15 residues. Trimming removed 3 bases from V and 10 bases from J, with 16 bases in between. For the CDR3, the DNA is TGTGCCAGCAGTTTGCAGTTGCTGGGGGGGTCACCCCTCCACTTT. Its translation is CASSLQLLGGSPLHF.

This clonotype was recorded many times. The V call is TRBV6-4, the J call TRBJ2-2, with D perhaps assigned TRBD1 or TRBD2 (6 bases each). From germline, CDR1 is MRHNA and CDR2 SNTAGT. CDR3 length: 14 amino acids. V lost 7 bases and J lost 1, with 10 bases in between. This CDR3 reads CASTGALNTGELFF. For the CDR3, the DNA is TGTGCCAGCACGGGGGCCTTGAACACCGGGGAGCTGTTTTTT.

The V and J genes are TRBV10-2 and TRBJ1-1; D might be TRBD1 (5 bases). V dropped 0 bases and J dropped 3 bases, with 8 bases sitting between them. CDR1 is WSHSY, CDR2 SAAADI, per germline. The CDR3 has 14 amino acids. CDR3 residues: CASSESGGYTEAFF. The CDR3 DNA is TGCGCCAGCAGTGAGTCTGGGGGTTACACTGAAGCTTTCTTT.

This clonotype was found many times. The CDR3 region is CASSWNGLAIFIGGELFF. CDR3 in DNA: TGTGCCAGCAGTTGGAACGGACTAGCGATTTTCATAGGCGGGGAGCTGTTTTTT. The V gene is TRBV12-3 or TRBV12-4, the J gene TRBJ2-2, with 9 bases aligning to TRBD2. The CDR3 consists of 18 residues. The V gene end was trimmed by 4 bases and the J gene end by 7 bases; junction bases not matched to a gene: 16.

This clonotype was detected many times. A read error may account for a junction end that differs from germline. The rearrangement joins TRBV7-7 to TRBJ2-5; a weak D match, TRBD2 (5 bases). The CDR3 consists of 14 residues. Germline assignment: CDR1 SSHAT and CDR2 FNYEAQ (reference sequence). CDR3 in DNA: TGTGCTAGCAGCTTAGTTCTAGCAGGAGAGACCCAGTACTTC. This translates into CASSLVLAGETQYF.

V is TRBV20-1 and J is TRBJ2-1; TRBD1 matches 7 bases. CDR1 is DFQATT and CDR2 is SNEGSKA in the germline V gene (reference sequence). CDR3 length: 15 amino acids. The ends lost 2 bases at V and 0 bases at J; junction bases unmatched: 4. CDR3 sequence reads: CSARKGASSYNEQFF. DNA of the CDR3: TGCAGTGCTAGAAAGGGGGCGAGCTCCTACAATGAGCAGTTCTTC.

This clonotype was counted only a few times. CDR3 sequence reads: CASSTLGRETQYF. CDR3 bases: TGTGCCAGCAGTACACTGGGGCGGGAGACCCAGTACTTC. This chain links TRBV6-1 with TRBJ2-5; perhaps TRBD1 as D (5 bases). The CDR3 sequence is 13 residues long. Trimming shortened V by 5 bases and J by 5 bases, and 12 bases separated the two germline ends. Germline-derived CDR1 and CDR2 are MNHNS and SASEGT.

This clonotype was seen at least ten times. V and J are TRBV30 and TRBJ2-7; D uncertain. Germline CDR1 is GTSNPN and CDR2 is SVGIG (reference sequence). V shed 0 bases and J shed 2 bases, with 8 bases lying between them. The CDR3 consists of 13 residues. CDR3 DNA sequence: TGTGCCTGGAGTGTAAAGGGTGCCTACGAGCAGTACTTC. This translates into CAWSVKGAYEQYF.

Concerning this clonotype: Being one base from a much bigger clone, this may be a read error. CDR3 coding DNA: TGTGCCAGCAGTTCCCCGGGACCCCCCTACGAGCAGTACTTC. This encodes CASSSPGPPYEQYF. The rearrangement links TRBV28 to TRBJ2-7; tentatively, D is TRBD1 or TRBD2 (5 bases each). This CDR3 has 14 residues. Trimming removed 4 bases at V and 2 bases at J, with 12 bases between. Looked up from germline, CDR1 is MDHEN and CDR2 is SYDVKM.

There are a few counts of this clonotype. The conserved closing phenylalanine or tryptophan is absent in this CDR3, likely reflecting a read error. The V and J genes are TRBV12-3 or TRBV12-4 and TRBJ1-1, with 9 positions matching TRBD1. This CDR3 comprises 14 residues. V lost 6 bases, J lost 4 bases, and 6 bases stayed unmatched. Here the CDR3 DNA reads TGTGCCAGCAGCCAGGGACAGGGTCGCACTGAAGCTTTCCTT. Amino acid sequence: CASSQGQGRTEAFL.

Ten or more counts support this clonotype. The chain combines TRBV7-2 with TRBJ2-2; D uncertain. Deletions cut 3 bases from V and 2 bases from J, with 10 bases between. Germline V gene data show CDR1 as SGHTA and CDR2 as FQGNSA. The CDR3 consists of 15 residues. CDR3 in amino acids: CASSLRTVNTGELFF. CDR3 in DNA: TGTGCCAGCAGCTTGAGGACGGTTAACACCGGGGAGCTGTTTTTT.

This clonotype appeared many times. CDR3 loop: CASSAGGISGNTIYF. The CDR3 bases are TGTGCCAGCAGCGCCGGAGGTATCTCTGGAAACACCATATATTTT. This sequence joins TRBV9 and TRBJ1-3; D gene ambiguous. Germline V gene data show CDR1 as SGDLS and CDR2 as YYNGEE. The V gene lost 3 bases and the J gene lost 0 bases, with 10 bases spanning the gap. CDR3 length equals 15 residues.

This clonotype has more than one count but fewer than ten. The CDR3 loop reads CASSQGRNEKLFF. The CDR3 nucleotides are TGTGCCAGCAGCCAAGGCCGTAATGAAAAACTGTTTTTT. The chain recombines TRBV3-1 with TRBJ1-4; D not resolved. The germline V gene encodes CDR1 LGHDT and CDR2 YNNKEL (reference sequence). With 1 base removed from V and 4 bases from J, the gap between germline ends came to 4 bases. This CDR3 is 13 amino acids long.